This record concerns one TCR beta chain sequence. An input of 0.5 to 1 ug of RNA was subjected to reverse transcription using random hexamers. TCRdb independently ran MiXCR on the immunoSEQ multiplex PCR reads; one entry per CDR3 protein. Counted here are 150,000 to 250,000 distinct CDR3 sequences, roughly 96% occurring once; the ten biggest clones make up about 0.09%. This entry is derived from a study of CD8 T cells in Susac syndrome. The CDR3 covers 15 residues. Trimming left V 3 bases short and J 1 base short, with 11 bases between. Germline-derived CDR1 and CDR2 are SGDLS and YYNGEE. Material for sequencing was CD4+ T cells from PBMCs. This TCR was sampled from a human donor with multiple sclerosis. The chain employs TRBV9 and TRBJ2-1, with D unclear. The CDR3 DNA is TGTGCCAGCAGCGCCCTCGGCGCGTCCTACAATGAGCAGTTCTTC. Protein product: CASSALGASYNEQFF.